The present T cell receptor beta chain was sequenced within a study of tumor-infiltrating lymphocytes in oesophageal squamous cell carcinoma. The CDR3 length is 15 residues. Looked up from germline, CDR1 is SGHTA and CDR2 is FQGNSA. A single record per CDR3 protein comes from TCRdb applying MiXCR to the PCR reads. The table shows about 17,000 distinct CDR3 sequences, with roughly 50% occurring only once. V and J are TRBV7-2 and TRBJ2-6; 12 bases match TRBD2. The J call may not be correct, given that the DNA end is closer to TRBJ2-7. The source of this sequence is a female donor with esophageal squamous cell carcinoma. Material: normal esophageal tissue next to the tumor. This CDR3 is CASSPWTSGTYEQYF. CDR3 DNA: TGTGCCAGCAGCCCATGGACTAGCGGGACCTACGAGCAGTACTTC.